This T cell receptor (beta chain) was identified during a study of blood T cells in healthy people across ages. Study conclusions and caveats: Unsorted PBMC input precluded a conclusive naive versus antigen-experienced comparison. Lack of knowledge of donor CMV status possibly confounded expanded clonotype changes. As naive T cell percentage varied, TCR beta diversity correlated strongly with it.

V was clipped by 7 bases and J by 2 bases; unmatched bases: 8. Looked up from germline, CDR1 is MDHEN and CDR2 is SYDVKM. This CDR3 contains 14 residues. On this clonotype: Antigen specificity is unknown. This may stem from a read error, because a much larger clone lies one nucleotide away.

With a J-beta primer mix and a sample-barcoded 5' primer, a second PCR ran roughly 6 to 11 cycles. MiXCR was run by TCRdb on the 5' RACE reads, yielding one entry per CDR3 protein. The sample includes about 640,000 distinct CDR3 sequences, around 43% of them seen just once. The clonotype originates from a man of 80 years or more in good health. The material sequenced was blood. The genes are TRBV28 and TRBJ2-7; 7 bases are a match to TRBD2. In DNA, the CDR3 is TGTGCCAGCATCCGGGACGGGGGGACCTACGAGCAGTACTTC. This gives the protein CASIRDGGTYEQYF.